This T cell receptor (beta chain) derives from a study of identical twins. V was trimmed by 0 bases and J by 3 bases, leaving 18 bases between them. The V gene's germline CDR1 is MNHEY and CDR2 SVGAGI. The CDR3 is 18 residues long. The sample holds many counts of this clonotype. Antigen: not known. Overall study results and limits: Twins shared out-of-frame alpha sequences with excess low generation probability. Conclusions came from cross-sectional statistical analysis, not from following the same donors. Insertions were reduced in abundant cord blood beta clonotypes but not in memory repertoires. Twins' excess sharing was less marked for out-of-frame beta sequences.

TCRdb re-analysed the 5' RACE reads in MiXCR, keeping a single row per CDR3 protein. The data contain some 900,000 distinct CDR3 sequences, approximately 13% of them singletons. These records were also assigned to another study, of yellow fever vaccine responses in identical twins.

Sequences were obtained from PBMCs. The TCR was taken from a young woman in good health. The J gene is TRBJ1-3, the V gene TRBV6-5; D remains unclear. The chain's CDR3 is CASSYSNGQLKLGNTIYF. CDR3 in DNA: TGTGCCAGCAGTTACTCGAATGGTCAGCTAAAGCTTGGAAACACCATATATTTT.